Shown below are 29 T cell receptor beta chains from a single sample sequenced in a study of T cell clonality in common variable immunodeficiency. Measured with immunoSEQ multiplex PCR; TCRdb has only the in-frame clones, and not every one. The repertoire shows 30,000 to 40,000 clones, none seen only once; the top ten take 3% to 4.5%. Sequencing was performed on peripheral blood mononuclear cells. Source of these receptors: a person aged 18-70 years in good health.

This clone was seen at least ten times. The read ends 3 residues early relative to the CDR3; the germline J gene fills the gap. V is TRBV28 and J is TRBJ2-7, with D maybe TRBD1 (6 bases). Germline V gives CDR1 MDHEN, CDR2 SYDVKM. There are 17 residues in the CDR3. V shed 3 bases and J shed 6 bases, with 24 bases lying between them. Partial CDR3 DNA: TGTGCCAGCAGTTTCGGGACACCCAGGGCGGAATCTGGCGAG. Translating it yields CASSFGTPRAESGE. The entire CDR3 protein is CASSFGTPRAESGEQYF. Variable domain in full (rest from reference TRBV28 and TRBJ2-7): DVKVTQSSRYLVKRTGEKVFLECVQDMDHENMFWYRQDPGLGLRLIYFSYDVKMKEKGDIPEGYSVSREKKERFSLILESASTNQTSMYLCASSFGTPRAESGEQYFGPGTRLTVT.

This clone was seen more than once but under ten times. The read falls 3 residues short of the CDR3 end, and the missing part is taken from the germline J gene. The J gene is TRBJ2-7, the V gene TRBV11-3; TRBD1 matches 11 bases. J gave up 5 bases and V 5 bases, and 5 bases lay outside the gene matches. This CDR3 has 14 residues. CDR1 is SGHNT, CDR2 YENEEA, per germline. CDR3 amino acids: CASSAGTGGDEQYF. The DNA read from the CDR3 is TGTGCCAGCAGCGCCGGGACAGGGGGAGACGAG.

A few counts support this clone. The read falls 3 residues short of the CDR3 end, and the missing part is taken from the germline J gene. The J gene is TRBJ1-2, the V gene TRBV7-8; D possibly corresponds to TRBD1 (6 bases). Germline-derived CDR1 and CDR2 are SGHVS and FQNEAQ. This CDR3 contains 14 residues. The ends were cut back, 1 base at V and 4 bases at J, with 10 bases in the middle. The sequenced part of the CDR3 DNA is TGTGCCAGCAGCTTAGATCGGACAGCCTATGGC. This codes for CASSLDRTAYG. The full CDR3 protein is CASSLDRTAYGYTF.

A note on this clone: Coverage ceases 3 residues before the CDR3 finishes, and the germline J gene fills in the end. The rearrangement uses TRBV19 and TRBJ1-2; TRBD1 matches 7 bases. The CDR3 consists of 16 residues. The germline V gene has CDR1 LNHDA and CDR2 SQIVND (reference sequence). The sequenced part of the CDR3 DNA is TGTGCCAGTAGTATAGGCCGGGGACAGAGCTACAATGAC. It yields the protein CASSIGRGQSYND. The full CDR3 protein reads CASSIGRGQSYNDYTF. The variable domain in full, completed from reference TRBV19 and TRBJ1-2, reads DGGITQSPKYLFRKEGQNVTLSCEQNLNHDAMYWYRQDPGQGLRLIYYSQIVNDFQKGDIAEGYSVSREKKESFPLTVTSAQKNPTAFYLCASSIGRGQSYNDYTFGSGTRLTVV.

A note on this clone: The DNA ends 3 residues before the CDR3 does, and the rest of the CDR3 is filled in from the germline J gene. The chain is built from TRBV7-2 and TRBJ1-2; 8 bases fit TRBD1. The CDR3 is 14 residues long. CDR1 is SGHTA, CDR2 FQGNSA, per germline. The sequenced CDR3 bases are TGTGCCAGCAGCTCCCGACAGGGGTACAATGAC. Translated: CASSSRQGYND. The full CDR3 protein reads CASSSRQGYNDYTF.

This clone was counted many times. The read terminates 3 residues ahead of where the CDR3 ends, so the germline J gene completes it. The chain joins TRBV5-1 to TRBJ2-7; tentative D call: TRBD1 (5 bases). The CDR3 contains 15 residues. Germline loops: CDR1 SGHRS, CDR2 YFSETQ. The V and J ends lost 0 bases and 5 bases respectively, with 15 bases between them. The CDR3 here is CASSLVSSRGNEQYF. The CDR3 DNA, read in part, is TGCGCCAGCAGCTTGGTTTCCAGTAGGGGCAACGAG. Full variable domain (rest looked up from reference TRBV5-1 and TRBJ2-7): KAGVTQTPRYLIKTRGQQVTLSCSPISGHRSVSWYQQTPGQGLQFLFEYFSETQRNKGNFPGRFSGRQFSNSRSEMNVSTLELGDSALYLCASSLVSSRGNEQYFGPGTRLTVT.

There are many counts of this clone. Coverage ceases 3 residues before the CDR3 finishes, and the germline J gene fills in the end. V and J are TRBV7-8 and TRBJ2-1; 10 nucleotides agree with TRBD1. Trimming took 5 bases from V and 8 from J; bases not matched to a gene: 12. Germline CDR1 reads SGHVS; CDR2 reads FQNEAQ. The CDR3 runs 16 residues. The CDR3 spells CASSPRDRGLLDEQFF. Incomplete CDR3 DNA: TGTGCCAGCAGCCCCCGGGACAGGGGCCTTCTCGATGAG.

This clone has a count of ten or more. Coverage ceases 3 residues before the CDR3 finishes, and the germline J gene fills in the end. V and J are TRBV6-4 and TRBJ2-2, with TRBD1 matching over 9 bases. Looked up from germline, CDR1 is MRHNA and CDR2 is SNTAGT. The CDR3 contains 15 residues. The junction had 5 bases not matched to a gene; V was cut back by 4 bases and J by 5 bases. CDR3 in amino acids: CASSVQTGGTGELFF. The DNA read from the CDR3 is TGTGCCAGCAGTGTACAGACAGGGGGGACCGGGGAG.

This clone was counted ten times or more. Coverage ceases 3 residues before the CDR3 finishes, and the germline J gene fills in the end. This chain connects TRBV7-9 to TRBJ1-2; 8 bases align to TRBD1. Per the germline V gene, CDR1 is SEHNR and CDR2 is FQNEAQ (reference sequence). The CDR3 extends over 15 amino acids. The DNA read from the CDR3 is TGTGCCAGCAGACTTCAGGGGGCGAGAAATGGCGGC. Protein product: CASRLQGARNGG. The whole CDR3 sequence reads CASRLQGARNGGYTF.

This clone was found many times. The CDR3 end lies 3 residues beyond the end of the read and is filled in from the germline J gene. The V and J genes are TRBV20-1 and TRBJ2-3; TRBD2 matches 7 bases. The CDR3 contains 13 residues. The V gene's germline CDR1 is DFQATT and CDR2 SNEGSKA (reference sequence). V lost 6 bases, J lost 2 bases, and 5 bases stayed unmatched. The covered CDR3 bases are TGCAGTGCCCCCAGCGGGACCACAGATACG. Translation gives CSAPSGTTDT. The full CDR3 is CSAPSGTTDTQYF.

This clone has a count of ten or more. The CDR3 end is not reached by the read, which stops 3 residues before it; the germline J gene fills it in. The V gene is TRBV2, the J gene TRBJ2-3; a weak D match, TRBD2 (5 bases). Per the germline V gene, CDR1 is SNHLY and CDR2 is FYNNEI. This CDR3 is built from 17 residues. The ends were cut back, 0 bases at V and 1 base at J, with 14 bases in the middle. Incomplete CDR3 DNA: TGTGCCAGCAGTGAAGCGCTTGGGAGCGGAGGCACAGATACG. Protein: CASSEALGSGGTDT. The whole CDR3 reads CASSEALGSGGTDTQYF.

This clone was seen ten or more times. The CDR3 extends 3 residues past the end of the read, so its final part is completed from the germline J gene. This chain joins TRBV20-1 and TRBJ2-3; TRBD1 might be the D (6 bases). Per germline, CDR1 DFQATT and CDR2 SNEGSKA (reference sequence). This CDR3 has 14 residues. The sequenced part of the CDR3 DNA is TGCAGTGCTAGGAGCCTATCAGGGGATCAGCCG. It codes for CSARSLSGDQP. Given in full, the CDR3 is CSARSLSGDQPQYF.

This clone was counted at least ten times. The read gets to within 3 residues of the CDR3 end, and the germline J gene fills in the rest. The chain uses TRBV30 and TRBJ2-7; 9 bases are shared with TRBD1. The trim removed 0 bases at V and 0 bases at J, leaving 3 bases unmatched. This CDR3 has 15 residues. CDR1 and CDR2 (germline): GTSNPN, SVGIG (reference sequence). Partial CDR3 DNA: TGTGCCTGGAGTGTGGGACAGGGACACTCCTACGAG. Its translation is CAWSVGQGHSYE. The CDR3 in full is CAWSVGQGHSYEQYF.

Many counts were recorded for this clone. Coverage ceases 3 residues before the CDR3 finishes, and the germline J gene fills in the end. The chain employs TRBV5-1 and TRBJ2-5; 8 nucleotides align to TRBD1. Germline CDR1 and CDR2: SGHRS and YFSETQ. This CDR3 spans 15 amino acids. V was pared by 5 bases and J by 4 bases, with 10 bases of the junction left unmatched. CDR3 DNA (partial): TGCGCCAGCAGTCCGACAGGGGTTTCAGGAGAGACC. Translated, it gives CASSPTGVSGET. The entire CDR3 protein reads CASSPTGVSGETQYF.

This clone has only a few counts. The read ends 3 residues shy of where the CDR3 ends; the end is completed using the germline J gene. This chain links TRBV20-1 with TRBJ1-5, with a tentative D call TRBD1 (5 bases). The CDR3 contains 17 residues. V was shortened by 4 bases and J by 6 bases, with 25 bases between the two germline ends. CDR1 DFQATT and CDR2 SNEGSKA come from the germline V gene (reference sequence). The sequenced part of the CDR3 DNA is TGCAGTGCTACTTCGGGCGGGGCGTCTTTCCGCGGTCAGCCC. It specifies CSATSGGASFRGQP. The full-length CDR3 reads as CSATSGGASFRGQPQHF.

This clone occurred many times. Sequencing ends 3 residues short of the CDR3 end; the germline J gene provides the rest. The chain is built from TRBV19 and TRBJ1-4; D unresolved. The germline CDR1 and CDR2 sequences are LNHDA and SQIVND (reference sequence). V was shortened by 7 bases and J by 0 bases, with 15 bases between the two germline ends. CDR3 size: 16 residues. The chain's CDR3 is CASKIGARSTNEKLFF. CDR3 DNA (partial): TGTGCCAGTAAAATCGGAGCGAGGTCAACTAATGAAAAA.

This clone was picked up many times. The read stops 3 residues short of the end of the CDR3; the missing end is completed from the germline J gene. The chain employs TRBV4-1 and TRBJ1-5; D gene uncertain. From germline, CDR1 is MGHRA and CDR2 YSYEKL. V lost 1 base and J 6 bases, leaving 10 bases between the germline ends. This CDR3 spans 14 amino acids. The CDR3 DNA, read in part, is TGCGCCAGCAGCCAAGTTGGCGGGATTCAGCCC. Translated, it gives CASSQVGGIQP. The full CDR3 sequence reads CASSQVGGIQPQHF.

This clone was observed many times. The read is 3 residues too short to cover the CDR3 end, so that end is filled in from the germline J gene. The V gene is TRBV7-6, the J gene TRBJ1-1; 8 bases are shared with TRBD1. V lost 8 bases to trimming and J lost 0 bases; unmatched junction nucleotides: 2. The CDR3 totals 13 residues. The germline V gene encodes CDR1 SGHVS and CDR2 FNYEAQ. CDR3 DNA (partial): TGTGCCAGCGGACAGGGAATGAACACTGAA. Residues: CASGQGMNTE. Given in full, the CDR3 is CASGQGMNTEAFF.

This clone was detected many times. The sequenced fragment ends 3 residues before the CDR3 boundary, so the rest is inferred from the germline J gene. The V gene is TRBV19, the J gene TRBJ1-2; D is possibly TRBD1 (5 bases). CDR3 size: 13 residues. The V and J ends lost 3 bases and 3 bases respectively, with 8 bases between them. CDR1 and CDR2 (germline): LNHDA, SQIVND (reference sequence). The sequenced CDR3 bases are TGTGCCAGTAGTATGGGCAGGGACTATGGC. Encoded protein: CASSMGRDYG. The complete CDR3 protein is CASSMGRDYGYTF. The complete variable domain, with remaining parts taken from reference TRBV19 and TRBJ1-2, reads DGGITQSPKYLFRKEGQNVTLSCEQNLNHDAMYWYRQDPGQGLRLIYYSQIVNDFQKGDIAEGYSVSREKKESFPLTVTSAQKNPTAFYLCASSMGRDYGYTFGSGTRLTVV.

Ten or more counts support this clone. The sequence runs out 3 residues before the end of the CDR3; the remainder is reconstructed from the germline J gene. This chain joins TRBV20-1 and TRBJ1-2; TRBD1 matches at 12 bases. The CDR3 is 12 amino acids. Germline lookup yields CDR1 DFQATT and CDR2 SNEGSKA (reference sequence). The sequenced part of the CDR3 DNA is TGCAGTGCTAAGGGACAGGGGGCTAGC. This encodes CSAKGQGAS. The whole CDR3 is CSAKGQGASYTF.

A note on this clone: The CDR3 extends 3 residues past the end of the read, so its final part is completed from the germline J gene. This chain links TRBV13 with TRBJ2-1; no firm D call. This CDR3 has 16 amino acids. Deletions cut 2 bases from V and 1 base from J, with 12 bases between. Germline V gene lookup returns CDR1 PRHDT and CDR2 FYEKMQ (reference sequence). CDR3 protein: CASSLYAERSYNEQFF. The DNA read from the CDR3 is TGTGCCAGCAGCTTATATGCGGAAAGGTCCTACAATGAG.

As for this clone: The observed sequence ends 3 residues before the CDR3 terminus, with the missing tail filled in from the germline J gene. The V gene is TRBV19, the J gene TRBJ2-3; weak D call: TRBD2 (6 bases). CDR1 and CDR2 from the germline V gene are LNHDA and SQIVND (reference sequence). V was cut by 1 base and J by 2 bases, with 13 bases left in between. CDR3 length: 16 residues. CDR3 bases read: TGTGCCAGTAGTATAGCCTCTAGCGCCTACACAGATACG. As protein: CASSIASSAYTDT. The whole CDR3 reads CASSIASSAYTDTQYF.

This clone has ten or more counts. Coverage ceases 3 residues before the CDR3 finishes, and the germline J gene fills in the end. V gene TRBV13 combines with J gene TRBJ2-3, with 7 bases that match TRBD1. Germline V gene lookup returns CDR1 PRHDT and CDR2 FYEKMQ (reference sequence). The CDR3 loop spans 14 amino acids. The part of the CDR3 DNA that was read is TGTGCCAGCAGCGAGGGACAGTCCCAAGAGACG. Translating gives CASSEGQSQET. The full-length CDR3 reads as CASSEGQSQETQYF.

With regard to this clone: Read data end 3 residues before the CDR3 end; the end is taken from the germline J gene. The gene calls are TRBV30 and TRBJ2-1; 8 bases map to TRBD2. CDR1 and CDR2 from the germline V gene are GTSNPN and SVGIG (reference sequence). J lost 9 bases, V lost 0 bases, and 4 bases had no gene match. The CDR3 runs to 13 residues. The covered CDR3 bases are TGTGCCTGGAGTGTACCGGGGGGGCCTGAG. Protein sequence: CAWSVPGGPE. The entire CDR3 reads CAWSVPGGPEQFF.

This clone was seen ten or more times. The covered CDR3 bases are TGCAGTGCTAGAGAAATCAGAGGGGCTAGCACAGATACG. Its protein product is CSAREIRGASTDT. The entire CDR3 sequence reads CSAREIRGASTDTQYF. The chain carries TRBV20-1 and TRBJ2-3; TRBD1 or TRBD2 may be the D gene (5 bases each). With the read ending 3 residues before the CDR3 end, the germline J gene is used to fill in that end. Trimming removed 0 bases at V and 0 bases at J, with 13 bases between. The CDR3 totals 16 residues. Germline V lookup: CDR1 DFQATT, CDR2 SNEGSKA (reference sequence).

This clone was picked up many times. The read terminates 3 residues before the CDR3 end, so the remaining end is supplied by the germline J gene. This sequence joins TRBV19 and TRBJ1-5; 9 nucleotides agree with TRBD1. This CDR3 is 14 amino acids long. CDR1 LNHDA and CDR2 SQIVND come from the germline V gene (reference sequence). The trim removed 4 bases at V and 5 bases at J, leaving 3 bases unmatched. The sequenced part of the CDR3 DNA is TGTGCCAGTAGTACGACAGGGGGTTATCAGCCC. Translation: CASSTTGGYQP. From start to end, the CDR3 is CASSTTGGYQPQHF. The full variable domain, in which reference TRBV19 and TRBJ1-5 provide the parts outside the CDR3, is DGGITQSPKYLFRKEGQNVTLSCEQNLNHDAMYWYRQDPGQGLRLIYYSQIVNDFQKGDIAEGYSVSREKKESFPLTVTSAQKNPTAFYLCASSTTGGYQPQHFGDGTRLSIL.

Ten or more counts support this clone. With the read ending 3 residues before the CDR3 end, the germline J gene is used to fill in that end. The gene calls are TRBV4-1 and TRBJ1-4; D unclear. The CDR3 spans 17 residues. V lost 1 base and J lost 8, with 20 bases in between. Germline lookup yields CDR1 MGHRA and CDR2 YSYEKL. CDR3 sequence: CASSQVERGLLGEKLFF. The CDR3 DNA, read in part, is TGCGCCAGCAGCCAAGTTGAAAGAGGACTCCTTGGCGAAAAA.

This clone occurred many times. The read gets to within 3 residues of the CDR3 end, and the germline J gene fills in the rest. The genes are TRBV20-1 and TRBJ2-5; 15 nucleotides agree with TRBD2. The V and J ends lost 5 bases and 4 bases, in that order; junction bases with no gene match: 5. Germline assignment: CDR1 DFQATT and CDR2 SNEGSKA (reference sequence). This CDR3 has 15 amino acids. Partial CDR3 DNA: TGCAGTGCTCGGACTAGCGGGGGGGCCAGAGAGACC. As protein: CSARTSGGARET. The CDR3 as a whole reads CSARTSGGARETQYF.

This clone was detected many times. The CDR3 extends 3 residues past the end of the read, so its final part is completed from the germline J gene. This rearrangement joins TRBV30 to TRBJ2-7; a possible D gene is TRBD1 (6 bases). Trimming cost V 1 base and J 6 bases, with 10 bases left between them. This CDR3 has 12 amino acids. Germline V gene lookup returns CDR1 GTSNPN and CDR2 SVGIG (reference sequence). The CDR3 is CAWSGTVGEQYF. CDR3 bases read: TGTGCCTGGAGTGGGACAGTGGGCGAG.